The TCR beta chain described here comes from a study of identical twins. One entry per CDR3 protein results from TCRdb running MiXCR on the 5' RACE reads. The data hold nearly 900,000 distinct CDR3 sequences, with around 12% observed a single time. Trimming pared 5 bases from V and 6 bases from J, leaving 14 bases between. The CDR3 is made up of 14 amino acids. CDR1 and CDR2 (germline): MNHEY, SMNVEV (reference sequence). Separately, the same data were catalogued under a study of yellow fever vaccine responses in identical twins.

This clonotype was obtained from a woman between 18 and 29 years old in good health. The specimen was PBMCs. The chain carries TRBV27 and TRBJ2-1; D might be TRBD2 (5 bases). The CDR3 sequence is CASSRLGSANEQFF. In nucleotides, the CDR3 is TGTGCCAGCAGTCGATTGGGGAGTGCCAATGAGCAGTTCTTC.